This is a list of T cell receptor beta chains from one sample in a study of technical replicates of blood from a handful of donors. Method: immunoSEQ multiplex PCR; TCRdb's copy keeps in-frame clones and lacks some. The sample holds 60,000 to 80,000 clones, more than 75% seen once. The material sequenced was PBMCs. The source is a human donor in good health. Some clones in this sample may be carry-over from other donors' samples. Each CDR3 is given without its conserved first and last residue. A D gene is named only where the DNA matches it firmly. The size field is filled for only some rows; it gives once, few, many or a size class.

clone size	V gene	D gene	J gene	CDR3 protein
NA	TRBV27	TRBD1	TRBJ1-2	ASSLSGIGTASV
NA	TRBV7-2	TRBD2	TRBJ2-3	ASSPGGPGDTQY
NA	TRBV27	TRBD1	TRBJ1-6	ASSLRGLNSPLH
NA	TRBV5-4	NA	TRBJ1-3	ASSLAPTRAGNTIY
NA	TRBV4-1	NA	TRBJ2-1	ASSQPQTRNEQF
NA	TRBV6-5	TRBD1	TRBJ2-3	ASSSVRGRTQY
NA	TRBV7-8	NA	TRBJ1-2	ASSSFNPGLYGYT
NA	TRBV19	NA	TRBJ1-4	ASRSGDGATNEKLF
NA	TRBV7-3	TRBD1	TRBJ2-3	ASSQWTGEDTQY
NA	TRBV28	NA	TRBJ2-3	ASSTPYGLAFTDTQY
NA	TRBV5-1	NA	TRBJ2-1	ASSLTSLVWDEQF
NA	TRBV7-2	NA	TRBJ2-7	ASSLSSGAYEQY
NA	TRBV4-3	TRBD2	TRBJ2-7	ASSQGVRGLAGAISYEQY
NA	TRBV9	TRBD1	TRBJ1-2	ASSPGQGNYGYT
NA	TRBV10-3	TRBD2	TRBJ2-7	AISDGGAQDEQY
NA	TRBV4-3	TRBD2	TRBJ2-1	ASSPGLAGGNSYNEQF
NA	TRBV5-6	TRBD1	TRBJ1-2	ASSLWAGGKGGYT
NA	TRBV2	NA	TRBJ2-7	ASSGQAPYEQY
NA	TRBV6-1	NA	TRBJ2-2	ASRETNTGELF
NA	TRBV6-5	TRBD2	TRBJ2-7	ASSLAGGNEQY
NA	TRBV6-1	NA	TRBJ1-2	ASTLGLENYGYT
NA	TRBV5-1	NA	TRBJ2-6	ASSLGEAGANVLT
NA	TRBV11-2	NA	TRBJ2-2	ASRTIQQTTNTGELF
NA	TRBV13	TRBD2	TRBJ2-3	ASSFTSGRVADTQY
NA	TRBV20-1	NA	TRBJ1-2	SGPDGGGYT
once	TRBV11-1	TRBD2	TRBJ2-7	ASAYSGRGTYEQY
NA	TRBV5-1	TRBD2	TRBJ2-1	ASSSSGVYNEQF
NA	TRBV7-9	NA	TRBJ1-4	ASSPGGWGVDEKLF